The 5 T cell receptor beta chains reported below all come from one sample, sequenced in a study of cytomegalovirus exposure and HLA in healthy donors. The PCR employed 60 Vbeta primers together with 13 Jbeta primers. TCRdb keeps only in-frame clones here, not all; method: immunoSEQ multiplex PCR. The table has 130,000 or so clones, roughly four fifths seen once; the top ten hold about 7.3%. The sequenced sample was PBMCs. Source of these receptors: a male donor in good health and CMV-seronegative.

CDR3 region: CAWSPLPRAFF. CDR3 in DNA: TGTGCCTGGAGTCCTCTTCCTCGAGCTTTCTTT. This sequence joins TRBV30 and TRBJ1-1; D gene uncertain. Germline V lookup: CDR1 GTSNPN, CDR2 SVGIG (reference sequence). Trimming stripped 2 bases from V and 10 bases from J, with 11 bases between. This CDR3 is 11 amino acids long. Together with reference TRBV30 and TRBJ1-1, the CDR3 gives the full variable domain: SQTIHQWPATLVQPVGSPLSLECTVEGTSNPNLYWYRQAAGRGLQLLFYSVGIGQISSEVPQNLSASRPQDRQFILSSKKLLLSDSGFYLCAWSPLPRAFFGQGTRLTVV.

The gene calls are TRBV6-5 and TRBJ2-7; D ambiguous. CDR3 size: 13 residues. The germline gives CDR1 MNHEY, CDR2 SVGAGI. With 11 bases removed from V and 2 bases from J, the gap between germline ends came to 16 bases. This CDR3 is CAHARSYAYEQYF. Here the CDR3 DNA reads TGTGCCCACGCTAGGAGCTACGCCTACGAGCAGTACTTC.

For this clone: Other DNA variants within this sample encode the same CDR3. This rearrangement joins TRBV19 to TRBJ2-2; D may be TRBD1 (6 bases). Germline V gene lookup returns CDR1 LNHDA and CDR2 SQIVND (reference sequence). CDR3 size: 16 residues. V lost 5 bases, J lost 3 bases, and 16 bases lay in between. The CDR3 region is CASSQPIGQYTGELFF. The CDR3 coding sequence is TGTGCCAGTAGTCAGCCCATCGGACAGTACACCGGGGAGCTGTTTTTT.

This chain connects TRBV19 to TRBJ2-3; 7 positions agree with TRBD1. CDR3 size: 16 residues. Germline assignment: CDR1 LNHDA and CDR2 SQIVND (reference sequence). V shed 9 bases and J 3 bases; nucleotides not matched to a gene: 15. The CDR3 DNA is TGTGCCAGCTCCACCTCACAGGGGTCGGGGACAGATACGCAGTATTTT. The encoded protein is CASSTSQGSGTDTQYF.

The chain has TRBV2 and TRBJ2-2, with D tentatively TRBD1 (6 bases). V was cut by 6 bases and J by 5 bases, with 19 bases left in between. The germline CDR1 and CDR2 sequences are SNHLY and FYNNEI. This CDR3 spans 16 amino acids. Written as DNA, the CDR3 is TGTGCCAGCAGCCAACAGGGTAGGACGAGGACCGGGGAGCTGTTTTTT. Its translation: CASSQQGRTRTGELFF.